Shown below are 15 T cell receptor beta chains from a single sample sequenced in a study of blood T cell repertoires in COVID-19. Profiled with immunoSEQ multiplex PCR; TCRdb holds only in-frame clones, not every one. Of 200,000 to 300,000 clones detected, 86% appear once; the ten largest clones hold 1.5% to 2%. The sample consisted of PBMCs or T cells enriched from blood (not recorded which). These receptors all stem from a man aged 35 to 55 who had recovered from COVID-19.

The CDR3 nucleotides are TGTGCCAGCAGCTCTCGATCGACTAGCGGGAGTGGCACAGATACGCAGTATTTT. Amino acids: CASSSRSTSGSGTDTQYF. The chain employs TRBV7-9 and TRBJ2-3; 12 bases are shared with TRBD2. The J segment lost 1 base and the V segment lost 4 bases, leaving 9 bases of the junction unmatched. The germline CDR1 and CDR2 sequences are SEHNR and FQNEAQ (reference sequence). The CDR3 runs to 18 residues. The variable domain in full, with the rest retrieved from reference TRBV7-9 and TRBJ2-3, is DTGVSQNPRHKITKRGQNVTFRCDPISEHNRLYWYRQTLGQGPEFLTYFQNEAQLEKSRLLSDRFSAERPKGSFSTLEIQRTEQGDSAMYLCASSSRSTSGSGTDTQYFGPGTRLTVL.

This clone was detected only once. The chain couples TRBV10-1 to TRBJ1-4; 9 bases match TRBD1. Germline V gene data show CDR1 as WNHNN and CDR2 as SYGVQD (reference sequence). This CDR3 region has 14 residues. Trimming took 10 bases from V and 11 from J; bases not matched to a gene: 14. CDR3 nucleotide sequence: TGCGCCACCCACTTGGCTGGACAGGGGTGTAAACTGTTTTTT. Its protein is CATHLAGQGCKLFF.

The J gene is TRBJ2-7, the V gene TRBV2, with D perhaps TRBD1 (7 bases). The CDR3 is 16 amino acids. Trimming pared 3 bases from V and 4 bases from J, leaving 19 bases between. The V gene's germline CDR1 is SNHLY and CDR2 FYNNEI. CDR3 nucleotides: TGTGCCAGCAGTGAGAGGAGGGGGCATTTCAGTTACGAGCAGTACTTC. Amino acids: CASSERRGHFSYEQYF.

This clone was detected only a few times. The chain employs TRBV11-2 and TRBJ1-1; a possible D gene is TRBD1 (6 bases). Germline V lookup: CDR1 SGHAT, CDR2 FQNNGV. The CDR3 has 13 amino acids. With 2 bases removed from V and 8 bases from J, the gap between germline ends came to 12 bases. The CDR3 here is CASSLTGLIEAFF. CDR3 coding DNA: TGTGCCAGCAGCTTAACAGGGCTAATCGAAGCTTTCTTT.

The J gene is TRBJ2-1, the V gene TRBV5-1; D unresolved. This CDR3 spans 11 amino acids. Germline V lookup: CDR1 SGHRS, CDR2 YFSETQ. V lost 0 bases and J lost 7, with 2 bases in between. The CDR3 spells CASSLANEQFF. CDR3 DNA sequence: TGCGCCAGCAGCTTGGCTAATGAGCAGTTCTTC.

V and J are TRBV18 and TRBJ1-5; D not resolved. Germline CDR1 is KGHSH and CDR2 is LQKENI. This CDR3 has 14 residues. Trimming removed 6 bases from V and 3 bases from J, with 12 bases in between. For the CDR3, the DNA is TGTGCCAGCTCCACCAGGCAGATCAATCAGCCCCAGCATTTT. It is translated as CASSTRQINQPQHF.

This sequence joins TRBV14 and TRBJ2-1; no reliable D call. Germline V lookup: CDR1 SGHDN, CDR2 FVKESK. The V gene lost 4 bases and the J gene lost 10 bases, with 8 bases spanning the gap. The CDR3 is 11 residues long. CDR3 amino acids: CASSRPGEQFF. The CDR3 nucleotides are TGTGCCAGCAGCCGCCCCGGGGAGCAGTTCTTC.

This clone came up once. The CDR3 sequence is CASRPTGGGEQYF. CDR3 in DNA: TGTGCCAGCAGACCGACTGGAGGCGGCGAGCAGTACTTC. This chain connects TRBV27 to TRBJ2-7, with D maybe TRBD2 (5 bases). This CDR3 has 13 residues. V gave up 6 bases and J gave up 6 bases, with 15 bases separating them. Germline V CDR1 and CDR2: MNHEY, SMNVEV (reference sequence).

V usage is TRBV9 and J usage is TRBJ2-7; 11 bases match TRBD2. This CDR3 comprises 17 residues. Per germline, CDR1 SGDLS and CDR2 YYNGEE. V lost 0 bases and J lost 1; bases outside the gene matches: 6. The CDR3 reads CASSVGLAGGSSYEQYF. The DNA of the CDR3 is TGTGCCAGCAGCGTAGGGCTAGCGGGAGGATCATCCTACGAGCAGTACTTC.

The chain uses TRBV7-9 and TRBJ1-2; no clear D gene. V lost 5 bases and J 5 bases, leaving 12 bases between the germline ends. Germline CDR1 SEHNR, CDR2 FQNEAQ (reference sequence). The CDR3 totals 13 residues. CDR3 loop: CASSAGDAYGYTF. The DNA for the CDR3 is TGTGCCAGCAGCGCCGGGGATGCATATGGCTACACCTTC.

The chain has TRBV7-6 and TRBJ2-3; D uncertain. The CDR3 runs to 14 residues. In germline, CDR1 is SGHVS, CDR2 FNYEAQ. The V end lost 10 bases, the J end lost 6 bases, and 20 bases lay between the germline ends. This CDR3 reads CATSRGLGMDTQYF. CDR3 in DNA: TGTGCCACTTCGAGAGGTCTAGGCATGGATACGCAGTATTTT. Complete variable domain (other parts from reference TRBV7-6 and TRBJ2-3): GAGVSQSPRYKVTKRGQDVALRCDPISGHVSLYWYRQALGQGPEFLTYFNYEAQQDKSGLPNDRFSAERPEGSISTLTIQRTEQRDSAMYRCATSRGLGMDTQYFGPGTRLTVL.

The genes are TRBV18 and TRBJ2-7; 7 bases line up with TRBD2. Germline trimming cut 5 bases from V and 2 bases from J; bases unmatched to any gene: 6. The CDR3 is 14 amino acids. Germline V lookup: CDR1 KGHSH, CDR2 LQKENI. The CDR3 bases are TGTGCCAGCTCAGATACCGGGACTACCTACGAGCAGTACTTC. Its protein product is CASSDTGTTYEQYF.

The J gene is TRBJ2-2, the V gene TRBV7-9, with D perhaps TRBD1 (6 bases). CDR3 size: 15 residues. Germline CDR1 and CDR2: SEHNR and FQNEAQ (reference sequence). V lost 8 bases to trimming and J lost 0 bases, with 13 bases between them. The CDR3 bases are TGTGCCAGCTCTCAGGCAGGGGCGAACACCGGGGAGCTGTTTTTT. Encoded protein: CASSQAGANTGELFF. Variable domain in full (rest from reference TRBV7-9 and TRBJ2-2): DTGVSQNPRHKITKRGQNVTFRCDPISEHNRLYWYRQTLGQGPEFLTYFQNEAQLEKSRLLSDRFSAERPKGSFSTLEIQRTEQGDSAMYLCASSQAGANTGELFFGEGSRLTVL.

This chain uses TRBV6-5 with TRBJ1-4; D is uncertain. Between the trimmed V and J ends, which lost 5 bases and 0 bases, there was a span of 10 bases. The germline V gene has CDR1 MNHEY and CDR2 SVGAGI. This CDR3 contains 15 residues. The CDR3 protein is CASSPGFATNEKLFF. In DNA form, the CDR3 reads TGTGCCAGCAGTCCCGGGTTTGCAACTAATGAAAAACTGTTTTTT.

This clone has only one observation. The chain couples TRBV11-2 to TRBJ2-1; 8 bases map to TRBD1. The germline gives CDR1 SGHAT, CDR2 FQNNGV. J lost 10 bases, V lost 5 bases, and 4 bases had no gene match. The CDR3 loop spans 12 amino acids. The CDR3, as DNA: TGTGCCAGCAGCGCGACAGGGGAGGAGCAGTTCTTC. Protein product: CASSATGEEQFF.